Each of the 2 T cell receptor beta chains below was sequenced from the same sample in a study of tissue T cells after allogeneic stem cell transplantation. Using immunoSEQ multiplex PCR, the repertoire was profiled, and TCRdb retains in-frame clones only, with some absent. The data contain about 48,000 clones, around 72% of them seen just once; the ten biggest clones take up around 0.6%. Sequenced sample: sorted cells pooled from one or two spleens. These TCRs come from a pool of C57BL/6 mice in good health.

This clone was seen a single time. The genes and germline here are from mouse. The read ends 1 residue early relative to the CDR3; the germline J gene fills the gap. This chain connects TRBV1 to TRBJ2-1, with unresolved D. Trimming stripped 0 bases from V and 0 bases from J, with 6 bases between. Germline V gene data show CDR1 as NSQYPW and CDR2 as LRSPGD (reference sequence). The CDR3 runs to 15 residues. Incomplete CDR3 DNA: TGCACCTGCAGTGCAGATATGAGTAACTATGCTGAGCAGTTC. Residues: CTCSADMSNYAEQF. The full CDR3 protein reads CTCSADMSNYAEQFF.

About this clone: Here the gene names and germline are mouse. From the germline J gene comes the end of the CDR3, since the read stops 1 residue before it. The V and J genes are TRBV1 and TRBJ2-4; no reliable D call. The germline CDR1 and CDR2 sequences are NSQYPW and LRSPGD (reference sequence). CDR3 size: 14 residues. V lost 0 bases and J 3 bases, leaving 7 bases between the germline ends. Partial CDR3 DNA: TGCACCTGCAGTGCAGATCGCAGGCAAAACACCTTGTAC. Protein product: CTCSADRRQNTLY. The full CDR3 sequence reads CTCSADRRQNTLYF.